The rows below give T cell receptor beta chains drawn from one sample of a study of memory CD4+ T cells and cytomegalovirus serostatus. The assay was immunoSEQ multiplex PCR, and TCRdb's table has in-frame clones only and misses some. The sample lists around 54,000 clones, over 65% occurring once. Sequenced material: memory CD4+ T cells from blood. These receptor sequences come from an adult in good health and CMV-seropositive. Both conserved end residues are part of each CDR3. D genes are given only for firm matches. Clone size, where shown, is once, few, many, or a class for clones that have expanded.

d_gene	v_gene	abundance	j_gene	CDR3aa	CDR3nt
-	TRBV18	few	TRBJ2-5	CASSLSDGSETQYF	TGTGCCAGCTCACTCTCTGACGGGAGTGAGACCCAGTACTTC
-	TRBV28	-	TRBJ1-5	CASRGSNQPQHF	TGTGCCAGCCGGGGGAGCAATCAGCCCCAGCATTTT
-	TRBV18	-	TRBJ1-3	CASSTGSGNTIYF	TGTGCCAGCTCAACAGGGTCTGGAAACACCATATATTTT
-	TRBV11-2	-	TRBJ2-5	CASSSQETQYF	TGTGCCAGCAGCTCCCAGGAGACCCAGTACTTC
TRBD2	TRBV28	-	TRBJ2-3	CASGLAGGPVADTQYF	TGTGCCAGCGGTCTAGCGGGAGGGCCGGTTGCAGATACGCAGTATTTT
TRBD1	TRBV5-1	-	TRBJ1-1	CASSFPTGGENTEAFF	TGCGCCAGCAGCTTCCCGACAGGGGGCGAAAACACTGAAGCTTTCTTT
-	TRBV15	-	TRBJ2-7	CATSRDPLGYGSYEQYF	TGTGCCACCAGCAGAGATCCGCTGGGATACGGCTCCTACGAGCAGTACTTC
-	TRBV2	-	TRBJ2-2	CASGWELANTGELFF	TGTGCCAGCGGGTGGGAACTAGCGAACACCGGGGAGCTGTTTTTT
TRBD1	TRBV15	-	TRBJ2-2	CATSKEQGGTGELFF	TGTGCCACCAGCAAAGAACAGGGGGGCACCGGGGAGCTGTTTTTT
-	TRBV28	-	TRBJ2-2	CASSSPFEAPGELFF	TGTGCCAGCAGTTCCCCCTTTGAGGCCCCCGGGGAGCTGTTTTTT
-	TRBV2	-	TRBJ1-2	CASSEMIGYTF	TGTGCCAGCAGTGAAATGATTGGCTACACCTTC
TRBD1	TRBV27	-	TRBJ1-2	CASGTGAKNGYTF	TGTGCATCCGGGACAGGGGCTAAGAATGGCTACACCTTC
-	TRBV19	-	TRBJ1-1	CASSIDRRGGIATTEAFF	TGTGCCAGTAGTATAGATCGGAGGGGGGGAATCGCGACCACTGAAGCTTTCTTT
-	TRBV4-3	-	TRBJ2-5	CASSPNWNSQETQYF	TGCGCCAGCAGCCCTAATTGGAACAGCCAAGAGACCCAGTACTTC
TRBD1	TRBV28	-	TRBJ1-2	CASSPYALQGANGYTF	TGTGCCAGCAGTCCCTACGCCCTACAGGGGGCGAATGGCTACACCTTC
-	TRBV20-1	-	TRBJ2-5	CSASQGETQYF	TGCAGTGCTTCACAGGGTGAGACCCAGTACTTC
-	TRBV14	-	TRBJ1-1	CASSREWNTEAFF	TGTGCCAGCAGCCGAGAATGGAACACTGAAGCTTTCTTT
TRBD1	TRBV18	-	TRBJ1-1	CASSPQGPGMNTEAFF	TGTGCCAGCTCGCCACAGGGGCCTGGGATGAACACTGAAGCTTTCTTT
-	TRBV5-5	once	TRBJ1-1	CASSLAAREGTEAFF	TGTGCCAGCAGCTTGGCCGCCAGGGAAGGCACTGAAGCTTTCTTT
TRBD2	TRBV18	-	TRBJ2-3	CASSPPGGVRTDTQYF	TGTGCCAGCTCACCACCGGGAGGGGTTAGAACAGATACGCAGTATTTT
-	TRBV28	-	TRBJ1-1	CASSPTHTEAFF	TGTGCCAGCAGCCCCACACACACTGAAGCTTTCTTT